This paragraph covers one T cell receptor (beta chain) sequence. This sample stems from a study of shared clonotypes between healthy human individuals. Between the trimmed V and J ends, which lost 4 bases and 0 bases, there was a span of 8 bases. Germline V gene lookup returns CDR1 SGHRS and CDR2 YFSETQ. The CDR3 contains 14 residues. The protocol was immunoSEQ multiplex PCR, while the TCRdb copy is restricted to in-frame clones and leaves out a portion. The sample holds roughly 2,300,000 clones, around 90% seen once. The chain has TRBV5-1 and TRBJ1-3; D gene unclear. This clonotype was sampled from a man aged 18 to 30 in good health. Some clones in this sample may be carry-over from other donors' samples. The sample comprised naive CD4+ T cells from PBMCs. The sample's subset: CD45RA+ positively selected. The CDR3 region is CASSIDGSGNTIYF. In DNA form, the CDR3 reads TGCGCCAGCAGCATCGACGGCTCTGGAAACACCATATATTTT.